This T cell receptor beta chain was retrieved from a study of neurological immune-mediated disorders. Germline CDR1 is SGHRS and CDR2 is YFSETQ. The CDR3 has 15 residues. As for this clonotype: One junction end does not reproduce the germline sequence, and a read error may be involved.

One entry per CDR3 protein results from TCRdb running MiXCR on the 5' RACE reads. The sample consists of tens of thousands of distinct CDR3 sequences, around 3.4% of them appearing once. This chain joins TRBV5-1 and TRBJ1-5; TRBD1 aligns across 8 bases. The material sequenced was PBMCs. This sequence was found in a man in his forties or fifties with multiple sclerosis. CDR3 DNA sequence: TGCGCCAGCAGCGCGGACGGACAGGGCAATCAGCCCCAGAATTTT. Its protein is CASSADGQGNQPQNF. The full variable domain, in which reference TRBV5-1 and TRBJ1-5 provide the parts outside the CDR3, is KAGVTQTPRYLIKTRGQQVTLSCSPISGHRSVSWYQQTPGQGLQFLFEYFSETQRNKGNFPGRFSGRQFSNSRSEMNVSTLELGDSALYLCASSADGQGNQPQNFGDGTRLSIL.